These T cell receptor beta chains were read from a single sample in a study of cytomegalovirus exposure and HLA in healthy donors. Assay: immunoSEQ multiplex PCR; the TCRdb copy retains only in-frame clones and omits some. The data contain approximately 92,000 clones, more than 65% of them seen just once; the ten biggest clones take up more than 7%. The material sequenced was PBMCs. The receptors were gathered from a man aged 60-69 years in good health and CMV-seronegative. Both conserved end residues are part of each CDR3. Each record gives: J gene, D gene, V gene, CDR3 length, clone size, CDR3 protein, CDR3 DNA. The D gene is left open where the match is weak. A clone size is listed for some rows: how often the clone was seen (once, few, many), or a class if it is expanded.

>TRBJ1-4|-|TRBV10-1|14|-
CASSSGGWNEKLFF
TGCGCCAGCAGTTCTGGGGGCTGGAATGAAAAACTGTTTTTT
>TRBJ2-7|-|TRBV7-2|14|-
CASSSRGESYEQYF
TGTGCCAGCAGCTCCCGCGGGGAATCCTACGAGCAGTACTTC
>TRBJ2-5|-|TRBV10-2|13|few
CASRETDPGTQYF
TGCGCCAGCAGGGAGACAGATCCAGGGACCCAGTACTTC
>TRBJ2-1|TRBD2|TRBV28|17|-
CASSASGRGLPFNEQFF
TGTGCCAGCAGCGCCTCGGGGAGGGGACTCCCCTTTAATGAGCAGTTCTTC
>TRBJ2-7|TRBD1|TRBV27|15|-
CASAKRDRIIYEQYF
TGTGCCAGCGCGAAACGGGACAGAATCATCTACGAGCAGTACTTC
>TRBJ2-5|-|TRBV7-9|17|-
CASSSRMRRRDRETQYF
TGTGCCAGCAGCTCCCGGATGCGGCGGAGGGATCGGGAGACCCAGTACTTC
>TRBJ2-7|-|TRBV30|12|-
CAWTRGAHEQYF
TGTGCCTGGACTCGGGGGGCCCACGAGCAGTACTTC
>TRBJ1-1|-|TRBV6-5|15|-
CASSYSLSGATEAFF
TGTGCCAGCAGTTACTCTTTGTCAGGGGCTACTGAAGCTTTCTTT
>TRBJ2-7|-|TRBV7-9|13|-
CASSLPGPYEQYF
TGTGCCAGCAGCTTACCAGGTCCCTACGAGCAGTACTTC
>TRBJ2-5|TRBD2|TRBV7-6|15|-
CASSLGTSGQETQYF
TGTGCCAGCAGCTTAGGGACTAGCGGCCAAGAGACCCAGTACTTC
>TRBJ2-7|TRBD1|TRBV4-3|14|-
CASSPSTGGYEQYF
TGCGCCAGCAGCCCATCCACAGGGGGCTACGAGCAGTACTTC
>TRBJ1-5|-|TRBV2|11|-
CASSQQGSQHF
TGTGCCAGCAGCCAGCAGGGGTCCCAGCATTTT
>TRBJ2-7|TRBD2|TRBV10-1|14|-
CASSPSGSPYEQYF
TGCGCCAGCAGTCCTAGCGGGAGTCCCTACGAGCAGTACTTC
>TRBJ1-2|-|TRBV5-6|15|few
CASSLPFYGSGGYTF
TGTGCCAGCAGCTTACCTTTTTATGGATCCGGGGGCTACACCTTC
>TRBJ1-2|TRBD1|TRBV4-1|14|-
CASSQGTGGYGYTF
TGCGCCAGCAGCCAAGGGACAGGCGGCTATGGCTACACCTTC
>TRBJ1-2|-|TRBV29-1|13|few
CSAGLDPGSGYTF
TGCAGCGCGGGACTGGACCCCGGAAGCGGCTACACCTTC
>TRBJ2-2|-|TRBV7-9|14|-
CARSPQGQPGELFF
TGTGCCAGGTCACCGCAAGGACAGCCCGGGGAGCTGTTTTTT
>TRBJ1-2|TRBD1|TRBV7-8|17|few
CASSLDEGARSNYGYTF
TGTGCCAGCAGCTTAGACGAGGGGGCGCGCTCTAACTATGGCTACACCTTC
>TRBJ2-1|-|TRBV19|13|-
CASTTSSYNEQFF
TGTGCCAGCACAACTAGCTCCTACAATGAGCAGTTCTTC
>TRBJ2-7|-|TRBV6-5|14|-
CASSYSHRVHEQYF
TGTGCCAGCAGTTACTCCCACAGGGTCCACGAGCAGTACTTC
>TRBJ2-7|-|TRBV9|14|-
CASSVGAAGYEQYF
TGTGCCAGCAGCGTAGGGGCTGCCGGATACGAGCAGTACTTC
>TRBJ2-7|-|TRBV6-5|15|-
CASSYSKQGRHEQYF
TGTGCCAGCAGTTACTCGAAACAGGGTAGGCACGAGCAGTACTTC
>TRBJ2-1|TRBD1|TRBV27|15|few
CASRGQGTTRGEQFF
TGTGCCAGCAGGGGACAGGGCACAACACGGGGTGAGCAGTTCTTC
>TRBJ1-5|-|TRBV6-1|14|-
CASSRQGSNQPQHF
TGTGCCAGCAGTCGCCAGGGGAGCAATCAGCCCCAGCATTTT
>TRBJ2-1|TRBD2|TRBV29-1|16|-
CSAPVAGGNFYNEQFF
TGCAGCGCTCCCGTAGCGGGAGGTAATTTCTACAATGAGCAGTTCTTC
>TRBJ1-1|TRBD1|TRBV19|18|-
CASSIRGQGAIMNTEAFF
TGTGCCAGTAGTATTAGGGGACAGGGGGCCATTATGAACACTGAAGCTTTCTTT
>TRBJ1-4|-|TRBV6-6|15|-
CASSYGPATNEKLFF
TGTGCCAGCAGTTACGGGCCCGCAACTAATGAAAAACTGTTTTTT
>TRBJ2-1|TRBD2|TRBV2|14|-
CASSILGGGNEQFF
TGTGCCAGCAGTATCCTCGGCGGGGGCAATGAGCAGTTCTTC
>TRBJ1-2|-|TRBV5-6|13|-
CASSLGGRGGYTF
TGTGCCAGCAGCCTGGGGGGTCGAGGGGGCTACACCTTC
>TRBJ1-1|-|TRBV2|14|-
CASTIPGEGTEAFF
TGTGCCAGCACCATCCCAGGGGAAGGGACTGAAGCTTTCTTT
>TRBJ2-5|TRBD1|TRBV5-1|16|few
CASRLRDRGLQETQYF
TGCGCCAGCAGACTCCGGGACAGGGGGCTCCAAGAGACCCAGTACTTC
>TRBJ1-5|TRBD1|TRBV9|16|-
CAREGDRVGCNQPQHF
TGTGCCAGGGAGGGGGACAGGGTAGGGTGCAATCAGCCCCAGCATTTT
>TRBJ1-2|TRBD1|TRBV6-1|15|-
CASSEVGQGPYGYTF
TGTGCCAGCAGTGAAGTAGGACAGGGTCCTTATGGCTACACCTTC
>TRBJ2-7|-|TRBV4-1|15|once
CASSQVWTTTYEQYF
TGCGCCAGCAGCCAAGTGTGGACAACAACCTACGAGCAGTACTTC
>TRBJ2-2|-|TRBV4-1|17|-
CASSLSPRAPNTGELFF
TGCGCCAGCAGCCTAAGTCCCAGGGCCCCGAACACCGGGGAGCTGTTTTTT
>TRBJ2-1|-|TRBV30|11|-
CAWSVLDEQFF
TGTGCCTGGAGTGTTTTAGATGAGCAGTTCTTC
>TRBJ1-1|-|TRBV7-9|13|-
CASSLAPRDKAFF
TGTGCCAGCAGCTTAGCCCCCCGGGACAAAGCTTTCTTT